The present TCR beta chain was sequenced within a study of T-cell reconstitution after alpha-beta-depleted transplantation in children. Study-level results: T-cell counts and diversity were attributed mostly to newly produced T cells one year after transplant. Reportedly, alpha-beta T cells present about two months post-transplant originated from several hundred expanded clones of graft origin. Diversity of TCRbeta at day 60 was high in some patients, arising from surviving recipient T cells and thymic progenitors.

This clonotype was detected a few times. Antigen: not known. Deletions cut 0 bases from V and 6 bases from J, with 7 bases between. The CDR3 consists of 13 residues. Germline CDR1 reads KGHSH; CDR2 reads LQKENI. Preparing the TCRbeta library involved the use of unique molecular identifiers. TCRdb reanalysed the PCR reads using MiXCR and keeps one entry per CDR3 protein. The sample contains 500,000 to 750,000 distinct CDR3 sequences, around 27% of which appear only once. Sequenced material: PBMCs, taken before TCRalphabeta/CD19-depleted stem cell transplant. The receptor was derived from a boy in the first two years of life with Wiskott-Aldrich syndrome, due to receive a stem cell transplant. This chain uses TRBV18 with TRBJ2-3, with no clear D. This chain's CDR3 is CASSPPGYDTQYF. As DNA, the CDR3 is TGTGCCAGCTCACCACCGGGATACGATACGCAGTATTTT.